This T cell receptor (beta chain) was observed in a study of blood T cell repertoires in COVID-19. Overall study: From the United States, Italy and Spain came samples of acute and convalescent COVID-19. The cDNA or gDNA used as material had been derived from T cells, B-cell-depleted T cells, or PBMCs.

Germline CDR1 is KGHSH and CDR2 is LQKENI. This CDR3 is 14 amino acids long. V dropped 1 base and J dropped 5; count of bases not matched to a gene: 3. Per the original methods: Reference gene primer amplification gave estimated nucleated cell counts. Clones were sequenced by immunoSEQ multiplex PCR, and TCRdb holds only the in-frame ones, with some missing. D and trimming were read from the DNA, whereas the V and J calls and clone size are those reported in that table. Found here are some 220,000 clones, under 90% of them singletons; the top ten hold about a sixth. The sample comprised peripheral blood. The chain is built from TRBV18 and TRBJ1-1; 8 nucleotides line up with TRBD1. This receptor was obtained from a woman aged 80 or over with active or convalescent COVID-19. The CDR3: CASSPQTGETEAFF. The CDR3, as DNA: TGTGCCAGCTCACCACAGACAGGGGAGACTGAAGCTTTCTTT.